Shown below are 18 T cell receptor beta chains from a single sample sequenced in a study of PD-1 blockade in classical Hodgkin lymphoma. Each patient experienced a relapse that followed autologous stem cell transplantation, and brentuximab vedotin exposure varied. Sequenced by immunoSEQ multiplex PCR; TCRdb stores in-frame clones only, minus some. In the table there are about 22,000 clones, 68% of which are singletons. The sequencing here drew on peripheral blood mononuclear cells (PBMCs), taken at baseline. The receptors were sampled from a human donor with classical Hodgkin lymphoma.

The chain recombines TRBV7-9 with TRBJ2-1, with D possibly matching TRBD1 (6 bases). V was trimmed by 7 bases and J by 0 bases, leaving 19 bases between them. The germline V gene encodes CDR1 SEHNR and CDR2 FQNEAQ (reference sequence). This CDR3 has 17 residues. CDR3 loop: CASIPGAGITSYNEQFF. CDR3 nucleotides: TGTGCCAGCATCCCAGGGGCAGGGATAACCTCCTACAATGAGCAGTTCTTC.

The chain recombines TRBV2 with TRBJ2-1; D not certain. Germline CDR1 and CDR2: SNHLY and FYNNEI. This CDR3 region has 12 residues. Trimming left V 8 bases short and J 8 bases short, with 13 bases between. The CDR3 sequence: CASEPPGDEQFF. DNA for the CDR3: TGTGCCAGCGAACCCCCTGGGGATGAGCAGTTCTTC.

The J gene is TRBJ2-3, the V gene TRBV7-9; the D call may be TRBD1 or TRBD2 (6 bases each). The CDR3 loop spans 15 amino acids. V was shortened by 5 bases and J by 2 bases, with 14 bases between the two germline ends. Per germline, CDR1 SEHNR and CDR2 FQNEAQ (reference sequence). The CDR3 loop reads CASSPYGGHTDTQYF. The CDR3 DNA follows: TGTGCCAGCAGCCCCTATGGGGGGCACACAGATACGCAGTATTTT. Using reference TRBV7-9 and TRBJ2-3 for the parts outside the CDR3, the full variable domain is DTGVSQNPRHKITKRGQNVTFRCDPISEHNRLYWYRQTLGQGPEFLTYFQNEAQLEKSRLLSDRFSAERPKGSFSTLEIQRTEQGDSAMYLCASSPYGGHTDTQYFGPGTRLTVL.

Points on this clone: This CDR3 is also generated by other DNA sequences in the sample. V and J are TRBV5-1 and TRBJ2-1; weak D call: TRBD1 (5 bases). CDR3 size: 15 residues. CDR1 is SGHRS, CDR2 YFSETQ, per germline. V dropped 6 bases and J dropped 4 bases, with 17 bases sitting between them. The CDR3, as DNA: TGCGCCAGCAAAGAAGTAGGACACAATTACAATGAGCAGTTCTTC. Translating it yields CASKEVGHNYNEQFF.

The genes are TRBV6-1 and TRBJ2-1; TRBD2 matches 12 bases. Germline V gene data show CDR1 as MNHNS and CDR2 as SASEGT. The CDR3 contains 14 residues. V lost 8 bases, J lost 4 bases, and 3 bases stayed unmatched. This chain's CDR3 is CASVGTSGYNEQFF. The CDR3 coding sequence is TGTGCCAGCGTTGGGACTAGCGGGTACAATGAGCAGTTCTTC.

The chain links TRBV6-5 to TRBJ2-2, with TRBD1 as a possible D gene (6 bases). The germline V and J ends were trimmed by 6 bases and 5 bases, with 10 bases remaining between them. Germline-derived CDR1 and CDR2 are MNHEY and SVGAGI. This CDR3 contains 13 residues. CDR3 loop: CASSLTGTGELFF. In DNA, the CDR3 is TGTGCCAGCAGCCTAACAGGGACCGGGGAGCTGTTTTTT.

V usage is TRBV4-3 and J usage is TRBJ1-5; D ambiguous. V lost 0 bases and J lost 11, with 14 bases in between. Germline V gene lookup returns CDR1 LGHNA and CDR2 YSLEER. The CDR3 runs 14 residues. CDR3 nucleotide sequence: TGCGCCAGCAGCCAAGATCTGAACCTGCGGGCCCAGCATTTT. Translation: CASSQDLNLRAQHF.

The J gene is TRBJ2-7, the V gene TRBV6-6; 10 bases are a match to TRBD1. J lost 3 bases, V lost 9 bases, and 5 bases had no gene match. This CDR3 is 13 amino acids long. Germline loops: CDR1 MNHNY, CDR2 SVGAGI (reference sequence). CDR3 DNA sequence: TGTGCCAGTAGACAGGGGGCCGGCTACGAGCAGTACTTC. This encodes CASRQGAGYEQYF.

The rearrangement uses TRBV5-5 and TRBJ2-7; 8 nucleotides match TRBD1. The J segment lost 2 bases and the V segment lost 4 bases, leaving 8 bases of the junction unmatched. The length of the CDR3 is 15 residues. The germline gives CDR1 SGHKS, CDR2 YYEKEE (reference sequence). CDR3 coding DNA: TGTGCCAGCAGCATCGCAGGGGGCGTCACCTACGAGCAGTACTTC. This encodes CASSIAGGVTYEQYF.

The chain combines TRBV7-2 with TRBJ2-2; D gene uncertain. Germline assignment: CDR1 SGHTA and CDR2 FQGNSA. CDR3 size: 17 residues. Trimming cost V 1 base and J 1 base, with 13 bases left between them. CDR3 coding DNA: TGTGCCAGCAGCTTAGAATATGGCCCATTGAACACCGGGGAGCTGTTTTTT. This sequence encodes CASSLEYGPLNTGELFF.

This clone ranks as medium-sized. The chain employs TRBV7-9 and TRBJ2-7; TRBD2 matches at 8 bases. The germline V gene encodes CDR1 SEHNR and CDR2 FQNEAQ (reference sequence). The CDR3 spans 14 residues. The junction had 6 bases not matched to a gene; V was cut back by 5 bases and J by 3 bases. The CDR3 is CASSLGGGSYEQYF. The DNA for the CDR3 is TGTGCCAGCAGCCTCGGCGGGGGGAGCTACGAGCAGTACTTC. The full variable domain, its missing parts supplied by reference TRBV7-9 and TRBJ2-7, is DTGVSQNPRHKITKRGQNVTFRCDPISEHNRLYWYRQTLGQGPEFLTYFQNEAQLEKSRLLSDRFSAERPKGSFSTLEIQRTEQGDSAMYLCASSLGGGSYEQYFGPGTRLTVT.

The V call is TRBV19, the J call TRBJ2-1; 11 bases agree with TRBD1. CDR3 length equals 16 residues. CDR1 and CDR2 (germline): LNHDA, SQIVND (reference sequence). The V segment lost 5 bases and the J segment 8 bases; nucleotides outside the gene matches: 11. The DNA of the CDR3 is TGTGCCAGTAGTCCTCCGGGACAGGGGGTAAGAGATGAGCAGTTCTTC. It codes for CASSPPGQGVRDEQFF. The whole variable domain, filled in from reference TRBV19 and TRBJ2-1, reads DGGITQSPKYLFRKEGQNVTLSCEQNLNHDAMYWYRQDPGQGLRLIYYSQIVNDFQKGDIAEGYSVSREKKESFPLTVTSAQKNPTAFYLCASSPPGQGVRDEQFFGPGTRLTVL.

The chain recombines TRBV7-9 with TRBJ1-6, with TRBD1 identical over 7 bases. J gave up 5 bases and V 1 base, and 2 bases lay outside the gene matches. Per germline, CDR1 SEHNR and CDR2 FQNEAQ (reference sequence). This CDR3 region has 15 residues. This CDR3 reads CASSLDDRDNSPLHF. The CDR3 DNA follows: TGTGCCAGCAGCTTAGATGACAGGGATAATTCACCCCTCCACTTT.

The chain joins TRBV28 to TRBJ1-2, with a tentative D call TRBD1 (5 bases). Trimming shortened V by 2 bases and J by 7 bases, and 17 bases separated the two germline ends. There are 15 residues in the CDR3. The V gene's germline CDR1 is MDHEN and CDR2 SYDVKM. This chain's CDR3 is CASSLMAGPSGGYTF. CDR3 bases: TGTGCCAGCAGTTTAATGGCAGGGCCATCGGGTGGCTACACCTTC.

This chain links TRBV10-3 with TRBJ2-2, with 9 bases lining up with TRBD2. V lost 7 bases, J lost 6 bases, and 12 bases stayed unmatched. Germline lookup yields CDR1 ENHRY and CDR2 SYGVKD. CDR3 size: 16 residues. The CDR3 bases are TGTGCCATCACTCCGGGGAGCGGGAGGAAGGCCGGGGAGCTGTTTTTT. It codes for CAITPGSGRKAGELFF.

This clone was counted between two and nine times. The rearrangement uses TRBV6-6 and TRBJ2-2, with D uncertain. V was clipped by 0 bases and J by 0 bases, with 2 bases between them. Germline-derived CDR1 and CDR2 are MNHNY and SVGAGI (reference sequence). This CDR3 has 14 amino acids. The CDR3 region is CASSYSTNTGELFF. DNA of the CDR3: TGTGCCAGCAGTTACTCGACGAACACCGGGGAGCTGTTTTTT.

In this sample, this clone turned up once. The chain links TRBV7-9 to TRBJ1-3, with D uncertain. The germline V gene has CDR1 SEHNR and CDR2 FQNEAQ (reference sequence). V was shortened by 6 bases and J by 4 bases, with 13 bases between the two germline ends. The CDR3 has 14 amino acids. The CDR3: CASSFDTVGNTIYF. CDR3 sequence (DNA): TGTGCCAGCAGTTTCGACACCGTCGGAAACACCATATATTTT.

This clone was picked up a small number of times. The V call is TRBV29-1, the J call TRBJ1-4; no clear D gene. The CDR3 runs to 12 residues. Germline-derived CDR1 and CDR2 are SQVTM and ANQGSEA. V was shortened by 4 bases and J by 7 bases, with 10 bases between the two germline ends. The CDR3 sequence: CSVGGISEKLFF. The CDR3 region has the DNA TGCAGCGTTGGAGGGATTAGTGAAAAACTGTTTTTT. Full variable domain (rest looked up from reference TRBV29-1 and TRBJ1-4): SAVISQKPSRDICQRGTSLTIQCQVDSQVTMMFWYRQQPGQSLTLIATANQGSEATYESGFVIDKFPISRPNLTFSTLTVSNMSPEDSSIYLCSVGGISEKLFFGSGTQLSVL.